This T cell receptor (beta chain) came from a study of blood T cell repertoires in COVID-19. TCRdb's copy holds only in-frame clones and misses some; the assay was immunoSEQ multiplex PCR. The data contain about 200,000 clones, 85% of them singletons. The sample comprised peripheral blood. The origin of this receptor is a woman of 80 years or more with acute or convalescent COVID-19.

CDR3 sequence reads: CATSDSRDLNDEQFF. The CDR3 DNA is TGTGCCACCAGTGATTCGCGGGACCTAAATGATGAGCAGTTCTTC. The chain joins TRBV24-1 to TRBJ2-1, with D tentatively TRBD2 (6 bases). Per the germline V gene, CDR1 is KGHDR and CDR2 is SFDVKD. This CDR3 comprises 15 residues. The V end was cut by 2 bases, the J end by 8 bases, with 15 bases between.